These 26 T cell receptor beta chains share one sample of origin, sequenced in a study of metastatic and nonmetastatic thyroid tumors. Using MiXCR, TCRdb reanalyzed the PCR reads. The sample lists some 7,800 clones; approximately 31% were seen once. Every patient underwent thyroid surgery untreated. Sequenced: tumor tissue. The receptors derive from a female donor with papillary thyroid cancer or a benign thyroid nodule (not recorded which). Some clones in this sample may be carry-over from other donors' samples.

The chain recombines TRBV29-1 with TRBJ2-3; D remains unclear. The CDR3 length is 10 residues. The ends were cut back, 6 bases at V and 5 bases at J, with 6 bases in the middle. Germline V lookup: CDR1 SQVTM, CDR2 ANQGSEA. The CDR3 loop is CSVAEDTQYF. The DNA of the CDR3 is TGCAGCGTCGCCGAAGATACGCAGTATTTT.

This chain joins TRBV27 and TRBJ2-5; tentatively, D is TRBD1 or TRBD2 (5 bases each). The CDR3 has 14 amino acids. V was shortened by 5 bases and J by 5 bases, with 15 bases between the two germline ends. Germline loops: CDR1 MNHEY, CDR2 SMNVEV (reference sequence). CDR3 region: CASSPMDEGETQYF. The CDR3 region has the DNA TGTGCCAGCAGTCCGATGGACGAGGGGGAGACCCAGTACTTC.

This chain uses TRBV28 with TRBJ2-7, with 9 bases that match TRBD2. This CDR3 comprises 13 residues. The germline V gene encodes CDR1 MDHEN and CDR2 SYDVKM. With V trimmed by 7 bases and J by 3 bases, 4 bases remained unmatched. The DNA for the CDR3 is TGTGCCAGCAAGGGTAGCGGGAGCTACGAGCAGTACTTC. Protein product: CASKGSGSYEQYF.

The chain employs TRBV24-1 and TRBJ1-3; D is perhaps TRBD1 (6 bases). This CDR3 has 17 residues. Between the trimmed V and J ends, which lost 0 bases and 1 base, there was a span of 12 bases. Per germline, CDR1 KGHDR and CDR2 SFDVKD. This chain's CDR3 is CATSDLQKGVSGNTIYF. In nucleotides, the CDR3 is TGTGCCACCAGTGATTTGCAGAAGGGGGTTTCTGGAAACACCATATATTTT.

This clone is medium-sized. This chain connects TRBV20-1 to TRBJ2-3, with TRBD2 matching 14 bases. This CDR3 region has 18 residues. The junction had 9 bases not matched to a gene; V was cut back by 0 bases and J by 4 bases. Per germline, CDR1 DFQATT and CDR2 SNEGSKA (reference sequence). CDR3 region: CSARDQEGTSGSADTQYF. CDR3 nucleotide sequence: TGCAGTGCTAGAGATCAAGAAGGGACTAGCGGGAGCGCAGATACGCAGTATTTT.

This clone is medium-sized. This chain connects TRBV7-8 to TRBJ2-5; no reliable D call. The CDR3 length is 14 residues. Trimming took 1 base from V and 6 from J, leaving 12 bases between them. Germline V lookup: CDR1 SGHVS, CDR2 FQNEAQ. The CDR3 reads CASSLEISVKTQYF. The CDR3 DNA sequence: TGTGCCAGCAGCTTAGAAATTTCCGTCAAGACCCAGTACTTC.

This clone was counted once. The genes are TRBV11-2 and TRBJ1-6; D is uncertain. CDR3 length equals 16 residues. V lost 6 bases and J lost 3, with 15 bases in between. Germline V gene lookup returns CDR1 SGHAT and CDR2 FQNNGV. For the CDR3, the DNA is TGTGCCAGCAGATGGATCGAAGGCGGCTATAATTCACCCCTCCACTTT. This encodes CASRWIEGGYNSPLHF.

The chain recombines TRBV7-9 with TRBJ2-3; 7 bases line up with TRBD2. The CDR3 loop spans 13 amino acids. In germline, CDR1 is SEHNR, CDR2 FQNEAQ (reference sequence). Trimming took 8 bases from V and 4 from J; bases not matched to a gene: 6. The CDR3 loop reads CASGAGAADTQYF. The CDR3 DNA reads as TGTGCCAGCGGTGCGGGAGCGGCAGATACGCAGTATTTT.

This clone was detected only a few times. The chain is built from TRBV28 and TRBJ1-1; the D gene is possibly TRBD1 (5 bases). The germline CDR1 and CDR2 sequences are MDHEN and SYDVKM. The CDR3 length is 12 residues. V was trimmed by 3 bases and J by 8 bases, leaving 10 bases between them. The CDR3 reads CASSLVGREAFF. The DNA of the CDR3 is TGTGCCAGCAGTTTGGTGGGGCGCGAAGCTTTCTTT.

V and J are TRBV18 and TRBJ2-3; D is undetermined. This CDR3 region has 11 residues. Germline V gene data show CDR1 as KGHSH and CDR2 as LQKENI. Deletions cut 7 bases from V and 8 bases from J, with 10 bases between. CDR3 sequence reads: CASYSLGTQYF. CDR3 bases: TGTGCCAGCTACTCCCTTGGTACGCAGTATTTT.

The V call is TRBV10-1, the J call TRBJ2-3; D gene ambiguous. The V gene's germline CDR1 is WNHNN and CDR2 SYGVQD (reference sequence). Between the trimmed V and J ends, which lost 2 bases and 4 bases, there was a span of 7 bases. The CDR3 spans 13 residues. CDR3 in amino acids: CASSEVVSDTQYF. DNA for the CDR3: TGCGCCAGCAGTGAGGTAGTCTCAGATACGCAGTATTTT.

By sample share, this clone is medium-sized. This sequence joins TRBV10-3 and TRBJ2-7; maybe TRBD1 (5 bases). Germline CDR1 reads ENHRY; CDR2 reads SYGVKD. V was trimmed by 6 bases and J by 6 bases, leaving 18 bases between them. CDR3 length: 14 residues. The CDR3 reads CAISDDDRGSEQYF. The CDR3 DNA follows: TGTGCCATCAGCGACGACGACAGAGGAAGCGAGCAGTACTTC.

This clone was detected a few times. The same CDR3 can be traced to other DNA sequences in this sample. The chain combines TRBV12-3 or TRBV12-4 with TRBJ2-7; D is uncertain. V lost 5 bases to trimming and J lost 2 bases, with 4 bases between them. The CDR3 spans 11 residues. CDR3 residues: CASSRAYEQYF. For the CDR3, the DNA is TGTGCCAGCAGTCGTGCCTACGAGCAGTACTTC.

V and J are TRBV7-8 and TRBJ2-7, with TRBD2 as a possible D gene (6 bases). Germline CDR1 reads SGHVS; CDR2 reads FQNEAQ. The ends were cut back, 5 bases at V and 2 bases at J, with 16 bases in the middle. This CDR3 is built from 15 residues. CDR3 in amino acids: CASSRPAGPTYEQYF. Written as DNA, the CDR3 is TGTGCCAGCAGCCGGCCCGCGGGACCTACCTACGAGCAGTACTTC.

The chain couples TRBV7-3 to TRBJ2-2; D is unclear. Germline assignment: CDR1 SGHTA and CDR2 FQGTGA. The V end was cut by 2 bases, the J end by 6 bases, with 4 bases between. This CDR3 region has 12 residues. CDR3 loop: CASSLRSGELFF. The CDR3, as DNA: TGTGCCAGCAGCTTACGGTCCGGGGAGCTGTTTTTT. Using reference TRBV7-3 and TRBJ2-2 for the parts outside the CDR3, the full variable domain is GAGVSQTPSNKVTEKGKYVELRCDPISGHTALYWYRQSLGQGPEFLIYFQGTGAADDSGLPNDRFFAVRPEGSVSTLKIQRTERGDSAVYLCASSLRSGELFFGEGSRLTVL.

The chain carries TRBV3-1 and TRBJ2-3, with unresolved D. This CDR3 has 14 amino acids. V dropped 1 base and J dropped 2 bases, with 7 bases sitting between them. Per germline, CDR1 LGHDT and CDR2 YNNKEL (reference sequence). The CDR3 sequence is CASSQVVPTDTQYF. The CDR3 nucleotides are TGTGCCAGCAGCCAAGTGGTACCCACAGATACGCAGTATTTT.

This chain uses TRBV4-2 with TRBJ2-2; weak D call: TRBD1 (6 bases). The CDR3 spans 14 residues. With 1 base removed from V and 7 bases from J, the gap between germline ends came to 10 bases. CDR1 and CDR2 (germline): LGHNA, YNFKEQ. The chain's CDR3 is CASSQARGDGELFF. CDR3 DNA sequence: TGTGCCAGCAGCCAAGCCAGGGGCGACGGGGAGCTGTTTTTT.

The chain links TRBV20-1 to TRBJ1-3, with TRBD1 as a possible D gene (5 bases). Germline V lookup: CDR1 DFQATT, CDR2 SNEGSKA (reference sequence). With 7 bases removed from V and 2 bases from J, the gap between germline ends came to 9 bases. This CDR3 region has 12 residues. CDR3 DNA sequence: TGCAGTGAACAGGTCACTGGAAACACCATATATTTT. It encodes CSEQVTGNTIYF.

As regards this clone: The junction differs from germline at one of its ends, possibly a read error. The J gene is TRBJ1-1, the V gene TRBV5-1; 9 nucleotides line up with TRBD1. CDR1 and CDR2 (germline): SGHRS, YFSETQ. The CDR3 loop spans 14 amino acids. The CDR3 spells CASSSQGALTEAFF. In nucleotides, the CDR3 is TGCGCCAGCAGCTCACAGGGGGCCCTCACTGAAGCATTCTTT.

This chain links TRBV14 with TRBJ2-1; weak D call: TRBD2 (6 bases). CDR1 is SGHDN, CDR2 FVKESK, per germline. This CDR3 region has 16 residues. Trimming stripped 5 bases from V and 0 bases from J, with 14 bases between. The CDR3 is CASSDMGGVSYNEQFF. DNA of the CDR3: TGTGCCAGCAGCGACATGGGGGGAGTCTCCTACAATGAGCAGTTCTTC.

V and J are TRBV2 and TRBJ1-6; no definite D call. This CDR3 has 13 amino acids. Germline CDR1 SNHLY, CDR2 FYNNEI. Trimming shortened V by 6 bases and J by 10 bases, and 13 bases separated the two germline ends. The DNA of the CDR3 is TGTGCCAGCAGGGCTCAAGCTGGGTCACCCCTCCACTTT. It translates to CASRAQAGSPLHF.

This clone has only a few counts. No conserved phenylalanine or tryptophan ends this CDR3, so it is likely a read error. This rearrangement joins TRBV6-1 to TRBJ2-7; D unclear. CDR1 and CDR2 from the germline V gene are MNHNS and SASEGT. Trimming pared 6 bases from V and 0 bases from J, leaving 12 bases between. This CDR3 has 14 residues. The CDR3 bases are TGTGCCAGCAGGAGAAGTGGTAGCTCCTACGAGCAGTACTCC. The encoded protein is CASRRSGSSYEQYS.

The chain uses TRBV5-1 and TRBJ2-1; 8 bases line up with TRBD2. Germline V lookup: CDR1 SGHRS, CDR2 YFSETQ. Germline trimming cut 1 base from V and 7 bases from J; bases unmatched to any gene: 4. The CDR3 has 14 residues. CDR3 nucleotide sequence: TGCGCCAGCAGCTTGTACAGCGGGAGTAATGAGCAGTTCTTC. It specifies CASSLYSGSNEQFF.

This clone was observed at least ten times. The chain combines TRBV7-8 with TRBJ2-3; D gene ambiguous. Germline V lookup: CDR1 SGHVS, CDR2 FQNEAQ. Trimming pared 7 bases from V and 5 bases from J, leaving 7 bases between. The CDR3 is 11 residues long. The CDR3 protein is CASTTGDTQYF. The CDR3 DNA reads TGTGCCAGCACCACCGGAGATACGCAGTATTTT. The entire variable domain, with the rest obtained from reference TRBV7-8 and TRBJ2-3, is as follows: GAGVSQSPRYKVAKRGQDVALRCDPISGHVSLFWYQQALGQGPEFLTYFQNEAQLDKSGLPSDRFFAERPEGSVSTLKIQRTQQEDSAVYLCASTTGDTQYFGPGTRLTVL.

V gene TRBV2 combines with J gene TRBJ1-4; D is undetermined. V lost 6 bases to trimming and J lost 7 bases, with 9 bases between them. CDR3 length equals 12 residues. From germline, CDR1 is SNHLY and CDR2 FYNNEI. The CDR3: CASSGSSEKLFF. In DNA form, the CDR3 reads TGTGCCAGCAGCGGATCTAGTGAAAAACTGTTTTTT.

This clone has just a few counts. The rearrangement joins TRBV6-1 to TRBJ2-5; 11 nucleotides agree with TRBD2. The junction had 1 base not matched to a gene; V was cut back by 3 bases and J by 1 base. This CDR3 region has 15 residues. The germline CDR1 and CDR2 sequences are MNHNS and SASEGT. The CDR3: CASSDTSGGQETQYF. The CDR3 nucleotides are TGTGCCAGCAGTGATACTAGCGGGGGCCAAGAGACCCAGTACTTC.